The clone carrying this T cell receptor beta chain was detected only a few times. What it binds is unknown. No cell sorting was done before RNA was extracted from the tissue. The normal lung tissue was taken more than 3 cm from the tumor edge. The library came from three nested PCR rounds adapted from ARM-PCR protocols. One entry per CDR3 protein, called by TCRdb with MiXCR from the multiplex PCR reads. The sample consists of about 43,000 distinct CDR3 sequences, roughly 60% of them appearing once. The sample belongs to a study of tumor and adjacent non-tumor tissue in lung cancer. Looking at the study overall: There were about 12 adenocarcinoma, a couple of squamous cell carcinoma and 1 small cell lung cancer cases.

Study conclusions and caveats: Tumor repertoires had a smaller top 100 clone share than normal lung. Patients with more diverse tumor TCRs had worse survival.

Germline V lookup: CDR1 SGHTA, CDR2 FQGTGA. Trimming took off 4 bases at V and 5 bases at J, with 17 bases between the two ends. This CDR3 region has 16 residues. Material for sequencing was distant non-tumor lung tissue. The origin of this receptor is a man aged 50 to 59 with non-small cell lung cancer. The rearrangement links TRBV7-3 to TRBJ2-2, with TRBD2 as a possible D gene (5 bases). The CDR3 reads CASSSPNGVATGELFF. DNA for the CDR3: TGTGCCAGCAGCTCTCCTAACGGGGTGGCGACCGGGGAGCTGTTTTTT.